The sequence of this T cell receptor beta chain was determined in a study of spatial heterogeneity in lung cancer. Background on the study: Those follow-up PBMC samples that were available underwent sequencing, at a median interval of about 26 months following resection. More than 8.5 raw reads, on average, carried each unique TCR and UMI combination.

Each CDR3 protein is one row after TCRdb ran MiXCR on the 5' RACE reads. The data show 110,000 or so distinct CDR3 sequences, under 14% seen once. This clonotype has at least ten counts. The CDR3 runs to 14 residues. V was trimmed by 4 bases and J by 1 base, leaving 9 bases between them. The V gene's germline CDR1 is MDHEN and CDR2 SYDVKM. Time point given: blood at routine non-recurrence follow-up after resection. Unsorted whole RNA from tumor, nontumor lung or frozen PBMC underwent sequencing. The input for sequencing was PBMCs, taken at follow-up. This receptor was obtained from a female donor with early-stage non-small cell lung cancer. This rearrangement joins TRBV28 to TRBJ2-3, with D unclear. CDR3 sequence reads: CASSSPARTDTQYF. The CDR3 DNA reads TGTGCCAGCAGTTCCCCTGCTCGCACAGATACGCAGTATTTT.